Listed below are T cell receptor beta chains from one sample, sequenced in a study of T cell responses to AZD1222 COVID-19 vaccine. The table came from immunoSEQ multiplex PCR; TCRdb's copy has only in-frame clones and leaves some out. The profile shows some 50,000 clones, about 90% of them singletons. The sequencing used peripheral blood, collected 28 days after the second AZD1222 dose. The receptors were gathered from an adult who received the AZD1222 COVID-19 vaccine. CDR3s include the opening cysteine and the closing phenylalanine or tryptophan. The order of the fields is D gene, V gene, clone size, CDR3 length, J gene, CDR3 protein, CDR3 DNA. A D gene is named only where the DNA matches it firmly. Part of the rows lack a size; the others show once, few, many or a class for expanded clones.

>-|TRBV3-1/TRBV3-2|-|15|TRBJ1-1
CASSQEAWAGRRAFF
TGTGCCAGCAGCCAAGAGGCGTGGGCAGGCAGGAGAGCTTTCTTT
>-|TRBV30|-|15|TRBJ1-1
CAWRPGVSWNTEAFF
TGTGCCTGGAGACCAGGGGTATCTTGGAACACTGAAGCTTTCTTT
>TRBD2|TRBV4-2|-|17|TRBJ2-1
CASSQDPFLAGGGEQFF
TGTGCCAGCAGCCAAGACCCCTTCCTAGCGGGAGGGGGAGAGCAGTTCTTC
>TRBD2|TRBV2|-|16|TRBJ2-5
CASSGTSGRVKETQYF
TGTGCCAGCAGTGGGACTAGCGGGAGGGTAAAAGAGACCCAGTACTTC
>-|TRBV10-3|-|14|TRBJ2-7
CAISETGMPYEQYF
TGTGCCATCAGTGAGACAGGAATGCCCTACGAGCAGTACTTC
>-|TRBV5-6|-|14|TRBJ1-5
CASSLSVGNQPQHF
TGTGCCAGCAGCTTGTCGGTCGGCAATCAGCCCCAGCATTTT
>TRBD2|TRBV27|-|14|TRBJ2-2
CASSHGRVTGELFF
TGTGCCAGCAGTCACGGGAGGGTCACCGGGGAGCTGTTTTTT
>TRBD2|TRBV11-2|-|18|TRBJ2-3
CASSLEWGLAGVSDTQYF
TGTGCCAGCAGCTTAGAGTGGGGACTAGCGGGAGTCTCAGATACGCAGTATTTT
>-|TRBV29-1|-|14|TRBJ1-1
CSGGPSGLGTEAFF
TGCAGCGGTGGCCCTTCGGGGCTCGGAACTGAAGCTTTCTTT
>-|TRBV3-1/TRBV3-2|-|14|TRBJ2-1
CASSQEWSSREQFF
TGTGCCAGCAGCCAAGAGTGGAGTTCTCGGGAGCAGTTCTTC
>-|TRBV7-9|once|13|TRBJ1-1
CASLKQGVTEAFF
TGTGCCAGCTTAAAACAGGGCGTGACTGAAGCTTTCTTT
>-|TRBV20-1|-|10|TRBJ2-5
CSAPLGTQYF
TGCAGTGCTCCCCTGGGGACCCAGTACTTC
>TRBD1|TRBV4-3|once|18|TRBJ2-7
CASSQDWQGAAATYEQYF
TGCGCCAGCAGCCAAGATTGGCAGGGGGCAGCGGCAACCTACGAGCAGTACTTC
>TRBD1|TRBV19|-|14|TRBJ1-5
CASSRTGPQQPQHF
TGTGCCAGTAGTCGGACAGGCCCACAGCAGCCCCAGCATTTT
>-|TRBV6-2/TRBV6-3|-|14|TRBJ2-7
CASSYWGGSYEQYF
TGTGCCAGCAGTTATTGGGGCGGCTCCTACGAGCAGTACTTC
>-|TRBV4-3|once|14|TRBJ2-5
CASSQDLAGETQYF
TGCGCCAGCAGCCAAGATCTGGCAGGGGAGACCCAGTACTTC
>TRBD1|TRBV28|-|14|TRBJ1-1
CASRTDRVNTEAFF
TGTGCCAGCAGAACAGACAGGGTAAACACTGAAGCTTTCTTT
>TRBD2|TRBV9|-|15|TRBJ2-3
CASRRTSGSTDTQYF
TGTGCCAGCCGACGGACTAGCGGTAGCACAGATACGCAGTATTTT
>TRBD1|TRBV28|-|14|TRBJ1-2
CASSSGTGVSGYTF
TGTGCCAGCAGTTCCGGGACAGGGGTTAGTGGCTACACCTTC
>-|TRBV29-1|-|12|TRBJ1-5
CSVGGPNQPQHF
TGCAGCGTGGGGGGTCCAAATCAGCCCCAGCATTTT
>-|TRBV7-9|-|16|TRBJ1-4
CASSVPTGILNEKLFF
TGTGCCAGCAGCGTCCCCACAGGGATCCTTAATGAAAAACTGTTTTTT
>-|TRBV18|-|15|TRBJ2-5
CASSLGGTAQETQYF
TGTGCCAGCTCACTTGGGGGTACTGCGCAAGAGACCCAGTACTTC
>-|TRBV20-1|once|11|TRBJ2-7
CSARRSYEQYF
TGCAGTGCCCGGCGCTCCTACGAGCAGTACTTC
>-|TRBV6-5|-|13|TRBJ2-7
CASSPTGRYEQYF
TGTGCCAGCAGCCCGACAGGGAGGTACGAGCAGTACTTC
>-|TRBV7-9|-|12|TRBJ2-7
CASSLAWREQYF
TGTGCCAGCAGCTTAGCGTGGAGGGAGCAGTACTTC
>-|TRBV11-2|-|13|TRBJ2-1
CASRGPGRNEQFF
TGTGCCAGCAGAGGTCCGGGAAGAAATGAGCAGTTCTTC
>-|TRBV2|once|12|TRBJ1-1
CASAGMNTEAFF
TGTGCCAGCGCAGGGATGAACACTGAAGCTTTCTTT
>-|TRBV29-1|-|12|TRBJ2-7
CSVEDRNYEQYF
TGCAGCGTTGAAGACAGAAACTACGAGCAGTACTTC
>-|TRBV10-3|-|14|TRBJ1-1
CAIRAGHSNTEAFF
TGTGCCATCAGGGCGGGACACTCGAACACTGAAGCTTTCTTT
>-|TRBV5-6|-|13|TRBJ1-2
CASSLGSRYGYTF
TGTGCCAGCAGCTTGGGCAGCCGCTATGGCTACACCTTC
>TRBD1|TRBV18|-|16|TRBJ1-3
CASSPSDRGSGNTIYF
TGTGCCAGCTCACCTTCGGACAGGGGCTCTGGAAACACCATATATTTT
>TRBD2|TRBV7-9|-|17|TRBJ2-1
CASSPWTSGPSYNEQFF
TGTGCCAGCAGCCCCTGGACTAGCGGACCCTCCTACAATGAGCAGTTCTTC
>-|TRBV11-2|-|15|TRBJ2-7
CASSPTGSGRFEQYF
TGTGCCAGCAGTCCCACAGGGTCCGGGAGGTTCGAGCAGTACTTC
>-|TRBV7-7|-|14|TRBJ2-5
CASSKEATQETQYF
TGTGCTAGCAGCAAAGAGGCAACTCAAGAGACCCAGTACTTC
>-|TRBV5-1|-|16|TRBJ2-7
CASSYPLGGRFNEQYF
TGCGCCAGCAGCTACCCCCTGGGGGGGCGGTTTAACGAGCAGTACTTC
>-|TRBV4-1|-|13|TRBJ1-2
CASSQVFIGPSAF
TGCGCCAGCAGCCAAGTCTTTATCGGGCCGTCTGCCTTC
>TRBD2|TRBV12-5|-|15|TRBJ2-1
CASGLAAGMVNEQFF
TGTGCTAGTGGTTTGGCAGCGGGAATGGTCAATGAGCAGTTCTTC
>TRBD1|TRBV5-6|-|18|TRBJ1-6
CASSQGGTGSTYNSPLHF
TGTGCCAGCAGCCAGGGGGGGACGGGGAGTACCTATAATTCACCCCTCCACTTT
>-|TRBV21-1|-|19|TRBJ2-7
CASIHERTSGRRWSYEQYF
TGTGCCAGCATCCATGAGAGGACTAGCGGGAGGAGGTGGTCCTACGAGCAGTACTTC